The source of this T cell receptor beta chain is a study of control samples from healthy donors and cancer patients. The data were produced by immunoSEQ multiplex PCR, yet TCRdb's version contains in-frame clones alone and is incomplete. The sample holds more than 15,000 clones, 70% to 90% seen once. Sequenced material: PBMCs. The clonotype originates from a woman between 55 and 75 years old with head and neck cancer.

CDR3 residues: CASSASTGNGSPLHF. The DNA for the CDR3 is TGCGCCAGCAGCGCCTCGACAGGGAACGGTTCACCCCTCCACTTT. The chain uses TRBV5-1 and TRBJ1-6, with 7 bases identical to TRBD1. This CDR3 comprises 15 residues. The germline V gene encodes CDR1 SGHRS and CDR2 YFSETQ. V lost 4 bases and J lost 9; bases outside the gene matches: 10. The full variable domain, in which reference TRBV5-1 and TRBJ1-6 provide the parts outside the CDR3, is KAGVTQTPRYLIKTRGQQVTLSCSPISGHRSVSWYQQTPGQGLQFLFEYFSETQRNKGNFPGRFSGRQFSNSRSEMNVSTLELGDSALYLCASSASTGNGSPLHFGNGTRLTVT.